The 3 T cell receptor beta chains given below trace back to one sample, sequenced in a study of blood T cell repertoires in COVID-19. Data came from immunoSEQ multiplex PCR; TCRdb stores just in-frame clones and leaves some out. The table includes approximately 140,000 clones, around 88% detected once. Sequencing used peripheral blood. Source of these receptors: a human donor in a cohort sampled during active COVID-19.

The chain couples TRBV9 to TRBJ2-4, with 10 bases fitting TRBD2. Germline trimming cut 0 bases from V and 0 bases from J; bases unmatched to any gene: 9. The length of the CDR3 is 19 residues. Germline CDR1 reads SGDLS; CDR2 reads YYNGEE. The CDR3 loop reads CASSVGASGGRLAKNIQYF. CDR3 coding DNA: TGTGCCAGCAGCGTAGGGGCTAGCGGGGGCCGACTAGCCAAAAACATTCAGTACTTC.

V and J are TRBV21-1 and TRBJ1-4. TRBV21-1 is marked as a pseudogene. The CDR3 loop spans 16 amino acids. This chain's CDR3 is CASSKGPPGGNEKLFF. CDR3 DNA sequence: TGTGCCAGCAGCAAAGGACCCCCGGGAGGGAATGAAAAACTGTTTTTT.

The chain combines TRBV9 with TRBJ1-2; 9 nucleotides align to TRBD1. Germline V lookup: CDR1 SGDLS, CDR2 YYNGEE. The length of the CDR3 is 15 residues. With V trimmed by 3 bases and J by 5 bases, 8 bases remained unmatched. In DNA form, the CDR3 reads TGTGCCAGCAGCGGGGGACAGGGCAACCGATATGGCTACACCTTC. Amino acid sequence: CASSGGQGNRYGYTF. Full variable domain (outside the CDR3, taken from reference TRBV9 and TRBJ1-2): DSGVTQTPKHLITATGQRVTLRCSPRSGDLSVYWYQQSLDQGLQFLIQYYNGEERAKGNILERFSAQQFPDLHSELNLSSLELGDSALYFCASSGGQGNRYGYTFGSGTRLTVV.